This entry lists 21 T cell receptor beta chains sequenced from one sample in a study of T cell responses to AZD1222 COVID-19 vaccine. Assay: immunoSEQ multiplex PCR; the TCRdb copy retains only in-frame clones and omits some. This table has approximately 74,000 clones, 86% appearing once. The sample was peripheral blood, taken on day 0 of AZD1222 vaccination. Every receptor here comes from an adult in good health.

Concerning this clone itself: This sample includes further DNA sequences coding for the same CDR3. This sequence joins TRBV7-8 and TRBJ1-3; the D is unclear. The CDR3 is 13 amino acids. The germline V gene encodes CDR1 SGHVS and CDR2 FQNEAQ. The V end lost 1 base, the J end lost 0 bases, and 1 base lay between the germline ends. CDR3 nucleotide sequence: TGTGCCAGCAGCTTAGGCTCTGGAAACACCATATATTTT. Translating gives CASSLGSGNTIYF.

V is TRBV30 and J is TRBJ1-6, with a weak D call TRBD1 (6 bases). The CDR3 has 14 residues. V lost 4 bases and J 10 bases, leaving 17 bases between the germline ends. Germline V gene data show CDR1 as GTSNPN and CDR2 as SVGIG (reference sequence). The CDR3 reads CAWTGAVFRSPLHF. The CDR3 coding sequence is TGTGCCTGGACAGGGGCTGTGTTCCGGTCACCCCTCCACTTT.

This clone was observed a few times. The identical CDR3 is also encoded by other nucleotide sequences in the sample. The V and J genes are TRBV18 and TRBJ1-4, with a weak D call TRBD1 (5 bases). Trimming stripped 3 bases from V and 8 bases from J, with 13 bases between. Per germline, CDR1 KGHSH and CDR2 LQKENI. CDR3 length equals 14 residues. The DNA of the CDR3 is TGTGCCAGCTCACCGGGGACCGGGCGGGAAAAACTGTTTTTT. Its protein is CASSPGTGREKLFF.

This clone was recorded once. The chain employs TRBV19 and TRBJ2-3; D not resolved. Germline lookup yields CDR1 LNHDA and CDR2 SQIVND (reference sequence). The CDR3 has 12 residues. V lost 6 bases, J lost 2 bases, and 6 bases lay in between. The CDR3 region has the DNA TGTGCCAGTAGCGGCTCCACAGATACGCAGTATTTT. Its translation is CASSGSTDTQYF.

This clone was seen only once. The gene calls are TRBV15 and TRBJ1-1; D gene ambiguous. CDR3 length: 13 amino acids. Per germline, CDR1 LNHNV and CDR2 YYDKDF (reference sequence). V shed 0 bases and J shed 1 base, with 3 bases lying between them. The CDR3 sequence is CATSREGNTEAFF. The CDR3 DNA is TGTGCCACCAGCAGAGAGGGGAACACTGAAGCTTTCTTT.

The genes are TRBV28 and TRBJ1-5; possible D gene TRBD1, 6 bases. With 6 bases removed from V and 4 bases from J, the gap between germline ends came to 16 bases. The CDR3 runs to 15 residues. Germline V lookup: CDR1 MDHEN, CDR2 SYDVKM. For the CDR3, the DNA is TGTGCCAGCAGCATATACAGGGTTGGGAATCAGCCCCAGCATTTT. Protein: CASSIYRVGNQPQHF.

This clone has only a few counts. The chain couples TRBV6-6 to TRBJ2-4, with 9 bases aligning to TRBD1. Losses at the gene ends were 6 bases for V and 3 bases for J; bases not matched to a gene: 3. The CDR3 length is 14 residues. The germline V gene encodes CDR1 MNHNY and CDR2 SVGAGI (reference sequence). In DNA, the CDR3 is TGTGCCAGCAGCGGACAGGGGAACAAAAACATTCAGTACTTC. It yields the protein CASSGQGNKNIQYF.

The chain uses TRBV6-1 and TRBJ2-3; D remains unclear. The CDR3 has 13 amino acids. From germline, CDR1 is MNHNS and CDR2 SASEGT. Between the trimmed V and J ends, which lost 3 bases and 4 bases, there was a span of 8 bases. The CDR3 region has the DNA TGTGCCAGCAGTGAGAGCACACCAGATACGCAGTATTTT. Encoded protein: CASSESTPDTQYF.

This chain's CDR3 is CASSPIPTGELFF. DNA of the CDR3: TGTGCCAGCTCACCTATTCCCACCGGGGAGCTGTTTTTT. This sequence joins TRBV18 and TRBJ2-2; D is ambiguous. Germline CDR1 is KGHSH and CDR2 is LQKENI. The length of the CDR3 is 13 residues. V lost 3 bases and J lost 4, with 6 bases in between.

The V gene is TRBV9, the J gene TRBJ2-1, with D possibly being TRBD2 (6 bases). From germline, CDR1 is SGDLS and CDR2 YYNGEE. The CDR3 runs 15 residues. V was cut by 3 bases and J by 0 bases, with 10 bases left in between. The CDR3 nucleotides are TGTGCCAGCAGCGACGCTAGCGCCTCCTACAATGAGCAGTTCTTC. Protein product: CASSDASASYNEQFF.

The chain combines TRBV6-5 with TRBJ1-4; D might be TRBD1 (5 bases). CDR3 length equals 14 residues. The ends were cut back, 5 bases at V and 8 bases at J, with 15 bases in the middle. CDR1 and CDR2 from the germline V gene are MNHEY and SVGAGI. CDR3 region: CASSRGEGFEKLFF. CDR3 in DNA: TGTGCCAGCAGTCGGGGGGAAGGCTTCGAAAAACTGTTTTTT.

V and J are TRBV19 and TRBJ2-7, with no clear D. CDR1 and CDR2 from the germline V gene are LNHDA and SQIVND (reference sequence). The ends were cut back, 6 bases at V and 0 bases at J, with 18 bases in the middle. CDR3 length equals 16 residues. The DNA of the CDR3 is TGTGCCAGTAGCGGTGGGGATTCCAGGACCTCCTACGAGCAGTACTTC. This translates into CASSGGDSRTSYEQYF.

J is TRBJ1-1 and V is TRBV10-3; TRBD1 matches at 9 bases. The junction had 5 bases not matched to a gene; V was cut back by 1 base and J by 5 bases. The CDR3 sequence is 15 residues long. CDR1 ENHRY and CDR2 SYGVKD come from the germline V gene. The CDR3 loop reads CAISEFGQGRTEAFF. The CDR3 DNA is TGTGCCATCAGTGAGTTCGGACAGGGGCGAACTGAAGCTTTCTTT.

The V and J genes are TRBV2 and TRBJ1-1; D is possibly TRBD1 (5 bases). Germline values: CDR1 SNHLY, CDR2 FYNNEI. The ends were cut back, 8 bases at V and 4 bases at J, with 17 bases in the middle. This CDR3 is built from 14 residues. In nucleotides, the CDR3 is TGTGCCAGCCTCCTCGGGGGTCGTGGCACTGAAGCTTTCTTT. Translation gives CASLLGGRGTEAFF.

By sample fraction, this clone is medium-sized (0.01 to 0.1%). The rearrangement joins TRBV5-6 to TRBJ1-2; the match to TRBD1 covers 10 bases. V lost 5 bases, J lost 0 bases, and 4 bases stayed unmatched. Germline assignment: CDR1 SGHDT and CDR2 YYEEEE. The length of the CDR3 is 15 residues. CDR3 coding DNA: TGTGCCAGCAGAGTGGGACAGGGGACTAACTATGGCTACACCTTC. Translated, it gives CASRVGQGTNYGYTF.

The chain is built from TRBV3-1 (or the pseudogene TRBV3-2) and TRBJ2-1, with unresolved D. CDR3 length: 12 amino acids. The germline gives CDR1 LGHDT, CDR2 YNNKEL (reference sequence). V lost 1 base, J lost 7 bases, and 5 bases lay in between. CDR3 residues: CASSQVQNEQFF. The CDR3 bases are TGTGCCAGCAGCCAAGTCCAGAATGAGCAGTTCTTC.

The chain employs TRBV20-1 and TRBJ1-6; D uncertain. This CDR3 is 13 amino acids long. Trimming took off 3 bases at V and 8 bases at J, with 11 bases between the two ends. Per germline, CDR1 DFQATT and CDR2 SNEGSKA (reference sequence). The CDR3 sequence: CSASDLADSPLHF. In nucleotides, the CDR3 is TGCAGTGCTAGTGACCTTGCGGATTCACCCCTCCACTTT.

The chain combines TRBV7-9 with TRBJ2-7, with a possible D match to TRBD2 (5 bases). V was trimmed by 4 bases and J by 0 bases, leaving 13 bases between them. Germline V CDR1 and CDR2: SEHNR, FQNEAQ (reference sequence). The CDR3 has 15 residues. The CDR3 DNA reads TGTGCCAGCAGCTCCGCGGGCACCAGCTCCTACGAGCAGTACTTC. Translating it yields CASSSAGTSSYEQYF.

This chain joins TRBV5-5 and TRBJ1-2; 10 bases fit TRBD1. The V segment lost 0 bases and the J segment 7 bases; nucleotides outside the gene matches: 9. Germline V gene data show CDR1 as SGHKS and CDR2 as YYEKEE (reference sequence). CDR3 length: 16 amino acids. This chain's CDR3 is CASSLEGTGVVGGYTF. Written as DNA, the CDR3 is TGTGCCAGCAGCTTGGAGGGGACAGGGGTAGTAGGTGGCTACACCTTC.

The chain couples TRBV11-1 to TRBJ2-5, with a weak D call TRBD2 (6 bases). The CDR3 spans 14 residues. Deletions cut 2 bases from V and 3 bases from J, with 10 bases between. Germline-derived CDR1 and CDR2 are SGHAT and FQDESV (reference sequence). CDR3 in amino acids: CASSLSAGKETQYF. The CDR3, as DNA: TGTGCCAGCAGCTTATCCGCGGGAAAAGAGACCCAGTACTTC.

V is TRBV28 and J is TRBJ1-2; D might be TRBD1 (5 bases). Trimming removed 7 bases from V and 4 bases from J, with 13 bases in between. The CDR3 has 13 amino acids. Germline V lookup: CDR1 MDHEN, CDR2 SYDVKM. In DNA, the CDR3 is TGTGCCAGCAATAGGGACGGGAGCTATGGCTACACCTTC. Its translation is CASNRDGSYGYTF.